This T cell receptor (beta chain) was sequenced in a study of PD-L1 blockade in urothelial cancer. CDR1 is SGHRS and CDR2 is YFSETQ in the germline V gene. The CDR3 is 14 residues long. V was trimmed by 0 bases and J by 3 bases, leaving 9 bases between them. Libraries were prepared by immunoSEQ multiplex PCR; TCRdb keeps only in-frame clonotypes and omits some of them. This sample has about 90,000 clones, with 70% to 90% found just once. Time point defined: peripheral blood 6 weeks after treatment start. This clone was found once. The rearrangement joins TRBV5-1 to TRBJ2-5; D possibly corresponds to TRBD1 (5 bases). This clonotype originated in a man in his 70s with urothelial cancer. The sample consisted of PBMCs, taken around atezolizumab (anti-PD-L1) treatment. DNA of the CDR3: TGCGCCAGCAGCTTGGTGCCAGGGAAAGAGACCCAGTACTTC. Its protein is CASSLVPGKETQYF.